One and the same sample provided the 4 T cell receptor beta chains below, sequenced in a study of beta chain features in type 1 diabetes. Regarding the study as a whole: In all four CD4+ subsets, TCRB CDR3 length was significantly, moderately reduced in type 1 diabetes.

Reverse transcription of all isolated RNA meant that expressed TCRB transcripts were sequenced. The method was immunoSEQ multiplex PCR; TCRdb's version includes in-frame clones alone and lacks a portion of them. Found here are 640,000 or so clones, around 15% of them singletons; the top ten hold 0.022%. Which antigens these TCRs recognize remains unknown. The sample taken for sequencing was naive CD4+ T cells from blood. The receptors were gathered from a man younger than 35 with type 1 diabetes.

This clone was seen more than once but under ten times. The chain links TRBV28 to TRBJ2-5; D gene unclear. V was shortened by 6 bases and J by 2 bases, with 16 bases between the two germline ends. The CDR3 totals 15 residues. From germline, CDR1 is MDHEN and CDR2 SYDVKM. This CDR3 is CASSSSQRLQETQYF. CDR3 DNA sequence: TGTGCCAGCAGCTCGTCACAGCGCCTACAAGAGACCCAGTACTTC.

The rearrangement joins TRBV5-8 to TRBJ2-3, with TRBD2 matching 7 bases. The CDR3 has 13 amino acids. Per germline, CDR1 SGHTS and CDR2 YDEGEE. V shed 4 bases and J 4 bases; nucleotides not matched to a gene: 3. CDR3 in DNA: TGTGCCAGCAGCACCGGACTAGCAGATACGCAGTATTTT. This codes for CASSTGLADTQYF. Full variable domain (rest looked up from reference TRBV5-8 and TRBJ2-3): EAGVTQSPTHLIKTRGQQATLRCSPISGHTSVYWYQQALGLGLQFLLWYDEGEERNRGNFPPRFSGRQFPNYSSELNVNALELEDSALYLCASSTGLADTQYFGPGTRLTVL.

This clone has just a few counts. Distinct nucleotide sequences in the sample also encode this CDR3. The rearrangement uses TRBV14 and TRBJ1-1, with D unresolved. Per germline, CDR1 SGHDN and CDR2 FVKESK. CDR3 length equals 13 residues. Trimming removed 1 base from V and 5 bases from J, with 8 bases in between. The CDR3 is CASSQGWGTEAFF. The CDR3 region has the DNA TGTGCCAGCAGCCAAGGCTGGGGAACTGAAGCTTTCTTT.

A few counts support this clone. V and J are TRBV9 and TRBJ2-3; 9 bases map to TRBD1. This CDR3 contains 16 residues. The V and J ends lost 0 bases and 3 bases, in that order; junction bases with no gene match: 5. Germline-derived CDR1 and CDR2 are SGDLS and YYNGEE. For the CDR3, the DNA is TGTGCCAGCAGCGTAGTAGGGACAGGGATTACAGATACGCAGTATTTT. This codes for CASSVVGTGITDTQYF.